The 20 T cell receptor beta chains below come from one sample, sequenced in a study of CD8+CD57+ T cells in acquired aplastic anemia. Investigators profiled TCR beta VDJ and CDR3 from genomic DNA template. Via MiXCR, TCRdb re-called the reads, giving one row per CDR3 protein. Seen here are about 470,000 distinct CDR3 sequences, around 30% observed once, and the top ten hold 0.7% to 1%. An expansion of CD8+CD57+ cells by flow cytometry had been shown in patients chosen for sequencing. Sequenced input: sorted CD4+, CD8+, or CD8+CD57+ T cells (not recorded which) from PBMCs. The receptors here all came from a human donor with aplastic anemia.

This clonotype was picked up a small number of times. A single base separates this from a much larger clone, so it may be a read error. The chain carries TRBV2 and TRBJ2-5, with D tentatively TRBD1 (6 bases). Germline V lookup: CDR1 SNHLY, CDR2 FYNNEI. The CDR3 length is 12 residues. This chain's CDR3 is CASGEAAGTRYF. CDR3 DNA: TGTGCCAGCGGTGAAGCAGCAGGGACACGGTACTTC.

J is TRBJ1-5 and V is TRBV6-4; the D is unclear. The CDR3 is 14 residues long. Germline CDR1 reads MRHNA; CDR2 reads SNTAGT. Trimming stripped 0 bases from V and 2 bases from J, with 5 bases between. The CDR3 loop reads CASSDSGGNQPQHF. The CDR3 coding sequence is TGTGCCAGCAGTGACTCCGGTGGCAATCAGCCCCAGCATTTT.

The sample holds a few counts of this clonotype. This chain connects TRBV5-4 to TRBJ2-3; 9 nucleotides agree with TRBD1. There are 16 residues in the CDR3. V lost 3 bases to trimming and J lost 4 bases; unmatched junction nucleotides: 9. Germline CDR1 and CDR2: SGHNT and YYREEE (reference sequence). CDR3 DNA: TGTGCCAGCAGCTCACCGGGACAGGGAATTGCAGATACGCAGTATTTT. Protein: CASSSPGQGIADTQYF.

This clonotype was seen ten or more times. CDR3 residues: CASSPREETQYF. As DNA, the CDR3 is TGTGCCAGCAGCCCGAGGGAGGAGACCCAGTACTTC. The chain combines TRBV16 with TRBJ2-5; D perhaps matches TRBD2 (5 bases). This CDR3 has 12 residues. The V end lost 4 bases, the J end lost 5 bases, and 8 bases lay between the germline ends. CDR1 is KGHSY, CDR2 FQNENV, per germline.

This clonotype has at least ten counts. V and J are TRBV20-1 and TRBJ1-2, with 8 bases lining up with TRBD1. With 0 bases clipped from V and 5 bases from J, the junction kept 11 bases outside the gene matches. Per the germline V gene, CDR1 is DFQATT and CDR2 is SNEGSKA (reference sequence). This CDR3 has 16 residues. CDR3 loop: CSARDQRQGANYGYTF. CDR3 sequence (DNA): TGCAGTGCTAGAGATCAGAGGCAGGGGGCGAATTATGGCTACACCTTC.

The chain is built from TRBV5-1 and TRBJ1-1; the D gene is possibly TRBD1 (6 bases). The CDR3 covers 15 residues. The germline gives CDR1 SGHRS, CDR2 YFSETQ. Trimming took 0 bases from V and 1 from J, leaving 10 bases between them. As DNA, the CDR3 is TGCGCCAGCAGCTTGGACGGGACAAAGAACACTGAAGCTTTCTTT. Translated, it gives CASSLDGTKNTEAFF.

This chain joins TRBV29-1 and TRBJ1-2, with D perhaps TRBD1 (5 bases). Deletions cut 0 bases from V and 4 bases from J, with 21 bases between. In germline, CDR1 is SQVTM, CDR2 ANQGSEA. The CDR3 contains 17 residues. Here the CDR3 DNA reads TGCAGCGTTGAAGATCGGGGCGACCGATTGGGCCTCTATGGCTACACCTTC. It yields the protein CSVEDRGDRLGLYGYTF.

This clonotype was recorded many times. This chain's CDR3 is CASSVVYAYEQYF. CDR3 bases: TGTGCCAGCAGCGTAGTATATGCCTACGAGCAGTACTTC. This chain connects TRBV9 to TRBJ2-7; D gene ambiguous. CDR1 SGDLS and CDR2 YYNGEE come from the germline V gene. With 0 bases removed from V and 2 bases from J, the gap between germline ends came to 6 bases. The length of the CDR3 is 13 residues.

The sample holds many counts of this clonotype. The V and J genes are TRBV7-8 and TRBJ1-6; 7 bases are shared with TRBD1. CDR1 and CDR2 (germline): SGHVS, FQNEAQ. This CDR3 contains 17 residues. J was trimmed by 5 bases and V by 3 bases; bases with no gene match: 10. CDR3 sequence reads: CASSLGDSRGNNSPLHF. CDR3 bases: TGTGCCAGCAGCTTGGGGGACAGTAGGGGGAATAATTCACCCCTCCACTTT.

This clonotype was counted ten times or more. The chain joins TRBV15 to TRBJ1-5; 8 nucleotides align to TRBD1. Trimming cost V 0 bases and J 4 bases; bases outside gene matches: 11. This CDR3 is 18 amino acids long. Germline V gene sequence: CDR1 LNHNV, CDR2 YYDKDF (reference sequence). CDR3 sequence reads: CATSRDRKSRGLNQPQHF. DNA for the CDR3: TGTGCCACCAGCAGAGATAGAAAGAGCAGGGGGCTTAATCAGCCCCAGCATTTT.

The CDR3 loop is CSAGTGVDTEAFF. Written as DNA, the CDR3 is TGCAGTGCTGGTACAGGGGTCGACACTGAAGCTTTCTTT. The chain recombines TRBV20-1 with TRBJ1-1; 7 nucleotides line up with TRBD1. The germline V gene encodes CDR1 DFQATT and CDR2 SNEGSKA (reference sequence). The CDR3 is 13 residues long. The V gene end was trimmed by 5 bases and the J gene end by 3 bases; junction bases not matched to a gene: 6.

This clonotype appeared a few times. One end of the junction is discordant with germline, which a read error may explain. The V call is TRBV10-3, the J call TRBJ2-7, with D possibly TRBD1 on 6 matching bases. CDR3 length equals 14 residues. The germline V gene encodes CDR1 ENHRY and CDR2 SYGVKD. This chain's CDR3 is CASSQRDTGYEQYF. The CDR3 DNA follows: TGTGCCAGCAGTCAACGGGACACAGGATACGAGCAGTACTTC.

In regard to this clonotype: One junction end does not reproduce the germline sequence, and a read error may be involved. The chain is built from TRBV9 and TRBJ1-1; tentatively, D is TRBD1 (6 bases). There are 14 residues in the CDR3. Per germline, CDR1 SGDLS and CDR2 YYNGEE. Written as DNA, the CDR3 is TGTGCCAGCAGCGTAGCACAGGGAAACGCTGAGGCTTTCTTT. Translated: CASSVAQGNAEAFF.

This clonotype was observed many times. V gene TRBV7-2 combines with J gene TRBJ2-7, with TRBD2 identical over 10 bases. With 5 bases clipped from V and 3 bases from J, the junction kept 7 bases outside the gene matches. CDR1 is SGHTA, CDR2 FQGNSA, per germline. The length of the CDR3 is 15 residues. CDR3 nucleotide sequence: TGTGCCAGCAGCCCAAGCGGGGGGGCGTTCTACGAGCAGTACTTC. Protein: CASSPSGGAFYEQYF.

The rearrangement links TRBV2 to TRBJ2-5, with 7 bases lining up with TRBD1. The CDR3 has 13 residues. The V and J ends lost 5 bases and 4 bases, in that order; junction bases with no gene match: 4. The germline CDR1 and CDR2 sequences are SNHLY and FYNNEI. The CDR3 region is CASSYGTVETQYF. The DNA for the CDR3 is TGTGCCAGCAGTTACGGGACAGTAGAGACCCAGTACTTC. Looking up the rest from reference TRBV2 and TRBJ2-5 gives the full variable domain: EPEVTQTPSHQVTQMGQEVILRCVPISNHLYFYWYRQILGQKVEFLVSFYNNEISEKSEIFDDQFSVERPDGSNFTLKIRSTKLEDSAMYFCASSYGTVETQYFGPGTRLLVL.

This clonotype was seen many times. The chain joins TRBV5-5 to TRBJ2-6; possible D gene TRBD2, 6 bases. The V end lost 0 bases, the J end lost 4 bases, and 11 bases lay between the germline ends. The CDR3 runs to 16 residues. Germline CDR1 is SGHKS and CDR2 is YYEKEE (reference sequence). The CDR3 spells CASSLVGGTGANVLTF. CDR3 DNA sequence: TGTGCCAGCAGCTTGGTCGGGGGAACAGGGGCCAACGTCCTGACTTTC.

The chain combines TRBV5-6 with TRBJ2-7, with D possibly being TRBD1 (5 bases). V was pared by 2 bases and J by 0 bases, with 12 bases between. Germline CDR1 and CDR2: SGHDT and YYEEEE. The CDR3 contains 15 residues. CDR3 residues: CASSFGAESSYEQYF. For the CDR3, the DNA is TGTGCCAGCAGCTTTGGGGCGGAAAGCTCCTACGAGCAGTACTTC. Based on the CDR3 plus reference TRBV5-6 and TRBJ2-7, the full variable domain is DAGVTQSPTHLIKTRGQQVTLRCSPKSGHDTVSWYQQALGQGPQFIFQYYEEEERQRGNFPDRFSGHQFPNYSSELNVNALLLGDSALYLCASSFGAESSYEQYFGPGTRLTVT.

This clonotype has at least ten counts. V gene TRBV24-1 combines with J gene TRBJ1-2; 9 bases agree with TRBD1. From germline, CDR1 is KGHDR and CDR2 SFDVKD. V lost 7 bases, J lost 8 bases, and 10 bases stayed unmatched. This CDR3 comprises 14 residues. The CDR3 spells CATSLLGQGGGYTF. Here the CDR3 DNA reads TGTGCCACCAGCTTATTGGGACAGGGAGGCGGCTACACCTTC.

This clonotype came up a few times. This chain uses TRBV11-2 with TRBJ2-1, with a possible D match to TRBD2 (7 bases). This CDR3 contains 14 residues. Germline CDR1 reads SGHAT; CDR2 reads FQNNGV. Trimming stripped 5 bases from V and 4 bases from J, with 12 bases between. Here the CDR3 reads CASSPGGPYNEQFF. The CDR3 DNA reads TGTGCCAGCAGCCCCGGGGGGCCATACAATGAGCAGTTCTTC.

This clonotype was observed many times. The CDR3 reads CATNTGAFQPQHF. The CDR3, as DNA: TGTGCCACCAACACAGGGGCATTTCAGCCCCAGCATTTT. The rearrangement uses TRBV15 and TRBJ1-5, with 7 bases aligning to TRBD1. Germline-derived CDR1 and CDR2 are LNHNV and YYDKDF (reference sequence). V lost 7 bases to trimming and J lost 6 bases; unmatched junction nucleotides: 6. This CDR3 contains 13 residues.